Listed here is a single T cell receptor beta chain. The target antigen is unknown. This sample is drawn from a study of siplizumab effects on memory and regulatory T cells. Whole-study findings and limits: Both greater diversity than memory cells and a major contribution to the alloresponse seemed to characterize naive T cells. Sequences below about 10^-5 frequency were poorly captured, limiting mapping of alloreactive clones. Siplizumab significantly brought down the alloreactive sequences that trace back to unstimulated CD4+ memory cells. Roughly 75-95% of dividing CD4+ or CD8+ clones were without an attributable naive or memory phenotype.

The protocol was immunoSEQ multiplex PCR, while the TCRdb copy is restricted to in-frame clones and leaves out a portion. The sample shows over 100,000 clones, around nine tenths of them seen only once. Trimming shortened V by 4 bases and J by 7 bases, and 18 bases separated the two germline ends. The CDR3 sequence is 15 residues long. Per germline, CDR1 SGHVS and CDR2 FQNEAQ. The source material was CD4+ T cells sorted from blood. The genes are TRBV7-8 and TRBJ2-3, with D possibly TRBD2 on 7 matching bases. This receptor was obtained from a human donor in good health. The CDR3 here is CASSSGGPGGHTQYF. The CDR3, as DNA: TGTGCCAGCAGCTCAGGTGGGCCGGGGGGCCATACGCAGTATTTT. Full variable domain (remainder filled in from reference TRBV7-8 and TRBJ2-3): GAGVSQSPRYKVAKRGQDVALRCDPISGHVSLFWYQQALGQGPEFLTYFQNEAQLDKSGLPSDRFFAERPEGSVSTLKIQRTQQEDSAVYLCASSSGGPGGHTQYFGPGTRLTVL.